One sample yielded the 7 T cell receptor beta chains listed below, sequenced in a study of identifying expanded T cells in peripheral blood. Generated by immunoSEQ multiplex PCR, the TCRdb table keeps only in-frame clones and is missing some. The sample holds 95,000 to 150,000 clones; more than 75% are singletons and the top ten take approximately 3%. What was sequenced was blood. The receptors derive from a person aged 18 to 70 in good health.

Remarks on this clone: One end of the junction does not line up with germline, which may come from a read error. This chain joins TRBV2 and TRBJ2-7; D unresolved. The length of the CDR3 is 11 residues. Looked up from germline, CDR1 is SNHLY and CDR2 is FYNNEI. CDR3 protein: CASSSPDLSGF. CDR3 DNA sequence: TGTGCCAGCAGTAGTCCGGACCTCAGTGGGTTC.

Only one count was recorded for this clone. The genes are TRBV7-4 and TRBJ2-5; possible D gene TRBD2, 6 bases. V lost 8 bases, J lost 9 bases, and 10 bases lay in between. This CDR3 region has 10 residues. CDR1 is SGHVT and CDR2 is SQSDAQ in the germline V gene. CDR3 sequence (DNA): TGTGCCAGCCGCCGGGGGTCCCAGTACTTC. As protein: CASRRGSQYF.

The chain couples TRBV2 to TRBJ2-5; D possibly matches TRBD1 or TRBD2 (5 bases each). Trimming stripped 1 base from V and 4 bases from J, with 16 bases between. The CDR3 length is 16 residues. The germline V gene has CDR1 SNHLY and CDR2 FYNNEI. DNA for the CDR3: TGTGCCAGCAGTGAAGAGAGGGGCCCCGGGGTAGAGACCCAGTACTTC. This codes for CASSEERGPGVETQYF.

The V and J genes are TRBV30 and TRBJ1-1, with a possible D match to TRBD1 (6 bases). CDR3 length equals 13 residues. The germline V gene encodes CDR1 GTSNPN and CDR2 SVGIG (reference sequence). The V and J ends lost 8 bases and 0 bases respectively, with 13 bases between them. CDR3 in DNA: TGTGCCGTACAGGGAGGTATGAACACTGAAGCTTTCTTT. Its translation is CAVQGGMNTEAFF.

The chain links TRBV6-5 to TRBJ2-2; 10 nucleotides agree with TRBD2. CDR1 and CDR2 from the germline V gene are MNHEY and SVGAGI. Germline trimming cut 2 bases from V and 8 bases from J; bases unmatched to any gene: 8. This CDR3 has 16 residues. Written as DNA, the CDR3 is TGTGCCAGCAGTTACAACCCTAGCGGGGGAGGAGGGGAGCTGTTTTTT. Translated: CASSYNPSGGGGELFF.

The V and J genes are TRBV30 and TRBJ1-1; D unclear. Trimming pared 4 bases from V and 1 base from J, leaving 10 bases between. CDR1 is GTSNPN, CDR2 SVGIG, per germline (reference sequence). This CDR3 has 13 amino acids. The CDR3 protein is CAWKTTRNTEAFF. DNA of the CDR3: TGTGCCTGGAAAACCACCCGGAACACTGAAGCTTTCTTT.

The CDR3 protein is CASTTGGASTEAFF. The CDR3 DNA reads as TGTGCCAGCACCACCGGAGGGGCCAGCACTGAAGCTTTCTTT. The J gene is TRBJ1-1, the V gene TRBV6-5; tentatively, D is TRBD1 (5 bases). Germline CDR1 reads MNHEY; CDR2 reads SVGAGI. This CDR3 is 14 amino acids long. Trimming left V 7 bases short and J 4 bases short, with 16 bases between.